This T cell receptor beta chain was identified in a study of blood T cells in healthy people across ages. Study observations and caveats: Donor CMV status, an unknown factor, possibly confounded changes in expanded clonotypes.

Worth noting for this clonotype: The antigen remains undetermined.

Germline V gives CDR1 SGDLS, CDR2 YYNGEE. Trimming removed 2 bases from V and 2 bases from J, with 13 bases in between. The CDR3 is made up of 15 amino acids. A second PCR, run for roughly 7 to 12 cycles, used a sample-barcoded 5' primer plus a J-beta primer mix. A single record per CDR3 protein comes from TCRdb applying MiXCR to the 5' RACE reads. The sample consists of approximately 800,000 distinct CDR3 sequences, roughly 25% of them appearing once. Ranging in age from about 6 to 100, the donors were healthy Caucasian individuals from Russia. The same specimen was also included in a second study, on T cells of mothers and their children.

This TCR derives from a boy younger than 18 in good health. This chain links TRBV9 with TRBJ1-2; unclear D gene. The sequenced sample consisted of blood. The CDR3 is CASSVFAENNYGYTF. CDR3 DNA sequence: TGTGCCAGCAGCGTCTTCGCAGAGAACAACTATGGCTACACCTTC.